This TCR beta chain appears in the sequencing data of a study of T cell responses to AZD1222 COVID-19 vaccine. This clone came up once. As yet, its antigen is unknown. Profiled with immunoSEQ multiplex PCR; TCRdb holds only in-frame clones, not every one. The table includes 190,000 or so clones, about nine tenths detected once. This CDR3 spans 15 amino acids. Germline V gives CDR1 WNHNN, CDR2 SYGVQD (reference sequence). The V segment lost 2 bases and the J segment 2 bases; nucleotides outside the gene matches: 4. Study-level findings and limits: Baseline serostatus was positive in only a handful of AZD1222 recipients. After the peak T cell response, and only then, were repertoires sampled. Spike-wide vaccine-associated CD4 TCRs dominated at 160-218 and 743-854. An increase in Spike-specific TCR breadth and depth was observed after two AZD1222 doses.

The sample in question was peripheral blood, obtained 28 days after the second AZD1222 dose. V is TRBV10-1 and J is TRBJ2-7; TRBD2 matches 9 bases. The clonotype originates from an adult who received the AZD1222 COVID-19 vaccine. The CDR3 region is CASSEGLAGPYEQYF. CDR3 in DNA: TGCGCCAGCAGTGAGGGGCTAGCGGGACCCTACGAGCAGTACTTC.